The 14 T cell receptor beta chains listed next were all sequenced from one sample in a study of CD8 T cells in ankylosing spondylitis. Findings of the study overall: A TCR beta motif made of fewer than ten highly homologous variants seemed typical of ankylosing spondylitis blood.

For these TCRs, the target antigens are not known. A single record per CDR3 protein comes from TCRdb applying MiXCR to the 5' RACE reads. The data contain some 100,000 distinct CDR3 sequences, about 8.1% of them seen just once; the ten biggest clones take up around 30%. Input material: blood, either unsorted or a sorted T cell fraction (not recorded which). The receptors were gathered from a male donor with ankylosing spondylitis.

This clonotype showed up many times. The J gene is TRBJ2-1, the V gene TRBV5-4, with D unresolved. The CDR3 sequence is 12 residues long. V was trimmed by 4 bases and J by 5 bases, leaving 7 bases between them. In germline, CDR1 is SGHNT, CDR2 YYREEE (reference sequence). This CDR3 is CASSPSHNEQFF. The CDR3 DNA sequence: TGTGCCAGCAGCCCTTCGCACAATGAGCAGTTCTTC.

Only a few counts were recorded for this clonotype. V usage is TRBV19 and J usage is TRBJ1-5; no clear D. The germline V gene has CDR1 LNHDA and CDR2 SQIVND (reference sequence). This CDR3 has 12 residues. The ends were cut back, 8 bases at V and 1 base at J, with 6 bases in the middle. DNA for the CDR3: TGTGCCAGTCAGGAGAGCAATCAGCCCCAGCATTTT. It is translated as CASQESNQPQHF.

The J gene is TRBJ2-7, the V gene TRBV12-3 or TRBV12-4, with TRBD2 matching 9 bases. The CDR3 runs to 14 residues. The CDR3 DNA reads TGTGCCAGCAGTCTAGCGGGGCCCTCCTACGAGCAGTACGTC. Amino acid sequence: CASSLAGPSYEQYV.

This clonotype has a count of ten or more. The rearrangement links TRBV3-1 to TRBJ1-5; D perhaps matches TRBD1 (5 bases). V lost 0 bases and J lost 0, with 12 bases in between. In germline, CDR1 is LGHDT, CDR2 YNNKEL (reference sequence). CDR3 length equals 17 residues. The CDR3 loop reads CASSQEDSRYSNQPQHF. The CDR3 DNA sequence: TGTGCCAGCAGCCAAGAAGACAGCCGTTATAGCAATCAGCCCCAGCATTTT.

This clonotype was counted only a few times. The chain uses TRBV6-1 and TRBJ1-1, with unresolved D. The germline gives CDR1 MNHNS, CDR2 SASEGT. Trimming stripped 8 bases from V and 2 bases from J, with 18 bases between. The CDR3 is 15 amino acids. This CDR3 is CASSFTESSNTEAFF. The CDR3 DNA reads as TGTGCCAGCTCATTCACGGAGTCGTCCAACACTGAAGCTTTCTTT.

The CDR3 spells CAISEFSPDVLTF. For the CDR3, the DNA is TGTGCCATCAGTGAGTTCTCGCCAGACGTCCTGACTTTC. The V gene is TRBV10-3, the J gene TRBJ2-6; D unclear. The germline V gene encodes CDR1 ENHRY and CDR2 SYGVKD. Trimming took 1 base from V and 11 from J, leaving 9 bases between them. The CDR3 has 13 amino acids.

This clonotype was counted only a few times. The rearrangement joins TRBV3-1 to TRBJ2-1; 8 bases agree with TRBD2. This CDR3 is built from 15 residues. Germline V lookup: CDR1 LGHDT, CDR2 YNNKEL (reference sequence). V dropped 7 bases and J dropped 3; count of bases not matched to a gene: 8. CDR3 sequence: CASMGGLDNYNEQFF. Here the CDR3 DNA reads TGTGCCAGCATGGGGGGACTAGATAACTACAATGAGCAGTTCTTC.

V gene TRBV12-3 or TRBV12-4 combines with J gene TRBJ2-7; 10 bases agree with TRBD2. This CDR3 comprises 14 residues. The V gene end was trimmed by 3 bases and the J gene end by 7 bases; junction bases not matched to a gene: 6. This chain's CDR3 is CASSFTSGVREQYV. Here the CDR3 DNA reads TGTGCCAGCAGTTTTACTAGCGGGGTTAGGGAGCAGTACGTC.

This clonotype has ten or more counts. This chain links TRBV20-1 with TRBJ2-7; D perhaps matches TRBD1 (5 bases). V lost 1 base and J lost 2, with 9 bases in between. The CDR3 has 13 amino acids. Germline CDR1 reads DFQATT; CDR2 reads SNEGSKA (reference sequence). The CDR3 loop reads CSARGDRAYEQYF. The CDR3 DNA reads TGCAGTGCTAGAGGAGACAGAGCCTACGAGCAGTACTTC.

This clonotype was seen many times. This chain joins TRBV29-1 and TRBJ2-2; the D is unclear. Trimming stripped 7 bases from V and 4 bases from J, with 10 bases between. The CDR3 has 12 amino acids. Looked up from germline, CDR1 is SQVTM and CDR2 is ANQGSEA. CDR3 protein: CSGKYGTGELFF. The CDR3 coding sequence is TGCAGCGGAAAGTACGGCACCGGGGAGCTGTTTTTT.

This clonotype occurred a few times. The chain is built from TRBV24-1 and TRBJ2-7, with TRBD1 matching over 9 bases. The CDR3 runs to 15 residues. Looked up from germline, CDR1 is KGHDR and CDR2 is SFDVKD. Trimming at V came to 4 bases and at J to 5 bases, leaving 8 bases not matched to a gene. The CDR3 loop is CATSDHRDRDNEQYV. The CDR3 nucleotides read TGTGCCACCAGTGACCACAGGGACAGGGACAACGAGCAGTACGTC.

Ten or more counts support this clonotype. This chain links TRBV11-2 with TRBJ2-5; no definite D call. This CDR3 has 12 residues. Trimming took 5 bases from V and 10 from J, leaving 14 bases between them. The germline V gene has CDR1 SGHAT and CDR2 FQNNGV. The CDR3 coding sequence is TGTGCCAGCAGCAGCCAATCAAGGGACCAGTACTTC. It codes for CASSSQSRDQYF.

This clonotype was counted a few times. This chain connects TRBV20-1 to TRBJ2-7; 7 nucleotides match TRBD2. The CDR3 covers 14 residues. V shed 2 bases, J shed 1 base, and the junction held 5 bases outside the gene matches. Germline CDR1 reads DFQATT; CDR2 reads SNEGSKA (reference sequence). The CDR3 nucleotides read TGCAGTGCTAGACTAGCGGAGTTTTCCTACGAGCAGTACGTC. Translated, it gives CSARLAEFSYEQYV.

Ten or more counts support this clonotype. The chain couples TRBV27 to TRBJ2-3, with D tentatively TRBD2 (5 bases). The CDR3 has 13 residues. V was shortened by 0 bases and J by 7 bases, with 8 bases between the two germline ends. Germline CDR1 and CDR2: MNHEY and SMNVEV (reference sequence). CDR3 nucleotides: TGTGCCAGCAGTTTATCCGAGCGGTATACGCAGTATTTT. It encodes CASSLSERYTQYF.